These T cell receptor beta chains were read from a single sample in a study of control samples from healthy donors and cancer patients. Sequencing used immunoSEQ multiplex PCR; TCRdb keeps in-frame clones, though not all of them. The sample lists tens of thousands of clones; around 89% were seen once. Sequencing was performed on blood. The source is a woman aged 70 to 79 in good health. Each CDR3 is given with its conserved first and last residue. Expanded clones are given a class, and other clones once, few, many or no size at all.

j_call clone_size v_call cdr3_aa
TRBJ2-2 - TRBV9 CASSGRQGSATGELFF
TRBJ1-2 - TRBV6-5 CASSYSGQINYGYTF
TRBJ2-2 - TRBV19 CASSIRGGGQSNPLNTGELFF
TRBJ1-6 - TRBV5-1 CASSLMQGINSPLHF
TRBJ2-7 - TRBV7-2 CASSRLAGYEQYF
TRBJ2-3 - TRBV4-1 CASSQAGRANKDTQYF
TRBJ1-2 once TRBV12-3/TRBV12-4 CASSFQANYGYTF
TRBJ2-4 few TRBV5-8 CASGRAGGQGQNIQYF
TRBJ1-6 once TRBV11-2 CASSLGDRDNSPLHF
TRBJ1-6 - TRBV6-6 CASSYPGGSPLHF
TRBJ1-1 - TRBV3-1/TRBV3-2 CASSLRGITEAFF
TRBJ1-4 - TRBV19 CASSIVPTGLEGLFF
TRBJ2-1 - TRBV5-1 CASSFRRGGDEQFF
TRBJ2-5 - TRBV25-1 CASSEIGPHGTQYF
TRBJ2-1 - TRBV20-1 CSASPGTSRSYNEQFF
TRBJ2-1 - TRBV7-2 CASSTPAGAWFF
TRBJ2-3 - TRBV6-5 CASSPGETQYF
TRBJ2-1 - TRBV5-4 CASSGRVTGDNEQFF
TRBJ2-1 - TRBV5-1 CASSLATAAEQFF
TRBJ1-5 - TRBV3-1/TRBV3-2 CASSQAGPESNQPQHF
TRBJ1-2 - TRBV6-1 CASSEVAGTNYGYTF
TRBJ1-2 - TRBV4-1 CASSHGDRVNYGYTF
TRBJ1-1 - TRBV20-1 CSASQGRGAFF
TRBJ1-1 - TRBV18 CASSPEEGVNTEAFF
TRBJ2-1 - TRBV5-4 CASSLPYNEQFF
TRBJ2-5 - TRBV7-9 CASSFPWTGKRETQYF
TRBJ1-1 - TRBV25-1 CAYYRANTEAFF
TRBJ2-2 - TRBV7-7 CASSLSGGPVGELFF
TRBJ1-1 - TRBV12-3/TRBV12-4 CASRRTGGTEAFF
TRBJ1-4 - TRBV7-8 CASSLAIQLATNEKLFF
TRBJ2-5 - TRBV9 CASSVAGGLQETQYF
TRBJ2-3 - TRBV5-1 CASTSGLSPDTQYF
TRBJ2-7 - TRBV5-4 CASSRAGGTDTYEQYF
TRBJ1-6 - TRBV15 CATSRDSPLHF
TRBJ1-1 - TRBV29-1 CSAAGGRATEAFF
TRBJ1-1 - TRBV5-4 CASSFGGNTEAFF
TRBJ1-4 few TRBV2 CASSLQGVNEKLFF
TRBJ2-5 - TRBV27 CASSFRGLAGGGGETQYF
TRBJ2-5 - TRBV5-5 CASSSGANQETQYF
TRBJ1-1 - TRBV28 CASSLGQRNTEAFF
TRBJ1-4 - TRBV19 CASSSLTGGVYEKLFF
TRBJ1-1 - TRBV19 CASSVSGTGRPITEAFF
TRBJ2-1 - TRBV6-2/TRBV6-3 CASSDLLAGAADNEQFF
TRBJ1-1 - TRBV7-2 CASSLKGQGIAEAFF
TRBJ1-1 - TRBV19 CASSIDRNYMNTEAFF
TRBJ1-1 - TRBV6-1 CASSENGFGTEAFF
TRBJ1-2 - TRBV23-1 CASQYRGRGYTF
TRBJ2-6 - TRBV5-4 CASSYWSGANVLTF
TRBJ1-1 - TRBV27 CASSLRGLGIMEAFF
TRBJ2-7 - TRBV27 CASSALVGPTYEQYF
TRBJ2-1 - TRBV13 CASSPPWAYNEQFF
TRBJ1-1 - TRBV9 CASSAPGNTEAFF
TRBJ2-2 - TRBV7-3 CASSLGPGEPRTGELFF